Presented here are 6 T cell receptor beta chains from one specimen sequenced in a study of T cells in Graves' hyperthyroidism and ophthalmopathy (dated by TCRdb to about 2019). Receptor amplification or capture employed multiplex PCR. Sequencing relied on an Illumina HiSeq 2000. The TCR beta CDR3 regions were amplified from the RNA transcripts. The TCR CDR3 was subjected to a first round of RT-PCR using the HTBI primer set and the Qiagen OneStep RT-PCR kit. TCRdb reprocessed the public reads (quality trimming at Q25 with fastp, clone calling with MiXCR) and kept in-frame beta chains. Rows with a matching CDR3 protein are joined into one entry that keeps the most common DNA and genes. Recorded for this sample are 600,000 to 850,000 distinct CDR3 sequences; about 19% of them occurred a single time. The top ten clonotypes cover 15% to 20% of the sample. The sequenced material came from blood. The receptors shown here come from a woman aged 50 to 65 with Graves' hyperthyroidism that later progressed to Graves' ophthalmopathy.

This clonotype was observed many times. The chain is built from TRBV27 and TRBJ1-5; 9 bases are shared with TRBD1. The trim removed 5 bases at V and 5 bases at J, leaving 10 bases unmatched. Germline CDR1 reads MNHEY; CDR2 reads SMNVEV (reference sequence). The CDR3 spans 16 residues. In nucleotides, the CDR3 is TGTGCCAGCAGTCCGACGGGACAGGGCCCCCATCAGCCCCAGCATTTT. The encoded protein is CASSPTGQGPHQPQHF.

The rearrangement uses TRBV5-6 and TRBJ2-6; D not certain. V lost 6 bases and J lost 1, with 5 bases in between. This CDR3 has 13 amino acids. The germline V gene has CDR1 SGHDT and CDR2 YYEEEE. CDR3 region: CASMASGANVLTF. CDR3 in DNA: TGTGCCAGCATGGCTTCTGGGGCCAACGTCCTGACTTTC.

This clonotype came up many times. The rearrangement links TRBV3-1 to TRBJ2-1, with 11 positions matching TRBD2. CDR1 is LGHDT and CDR2 is YNNKEL in the germline V gene (reference sequence). This CDR3 comprises 18 residues. V lost 0 bases, J lost 5 bases, and 9 bases stayed unmatched. CDR3: CASSQDGGRLAGHNEQFF. CDR3 DNA sequence: TGTGCCAGCAGCCAAGATGGAGGTCGACTAGCGGGGCACAATGAGCAGTTCTTC.

V gene TRBV12-3 or TRBV12-4 combines with J gene TRBJ2-6; maybe TRBD2 (6 bases). Between the trimmed V and J ends, which lost 7 bases and 0 bases, there was a span of 10 bases. The CDR3 is 15 amino acids. Written as DNA, the CDR3 is TGTGCCAGCAAAGTGGGGGGCTCTGGGGCCAACGTCCTGACTTTC. Amino acids: CASKVGGSGANVLTF.

This clonotype has only a few counts. This chain connects TRBV10-3 to TRBJ2-1; 7 bases are a match to TRBD1. Per germline, CDR1 ENHRY and CDR2 SYGVKD. V shed 6 bases and J 2 bases; nucleotides not matched to a gene: 4. This CDR3 is built from 14 residues. CDR3 sequence reads: CAISPGQAYNEQFF. The CDR3 DNA follows: TGTGCCATCAGCCCAGGACAGGCCTACAATGAGCAGTTCTTC.

This clonotype has more than one count but fewer than ten. The gene calls are TRBV29-1 and TRBJ2-3; no clear D gene. Looked up from germline, CDR1 is SQVTM and CDR2 is ANQGSEA. CDR3 length: 12 amino acids. V lost 2 bases, J lost 4 bases, and 7 bases lay in between. The CDR3 DNA follows: TGCAGCGTTGAATATGAGGCAGATACGCAGTATTTT. The encoded protein is CSVEYEADTQYF.